This T cell receptor beta chain was obtained from a study of blood T cell repertoires in COVID-19. For the study at large: Samples taken during acute and convalescent COVID-19 were collected in the United States, Italy and Spain. In each case, the material was cDNA or gDNA derived from T cells, B-cell-depleted T cells, or PBMCs.

Here immunoSEQ multiplex PCR was the method, and the copy in TCRdb shows in-frame clones only, minus some. The table includes a few hundred thousand clones, about 79% detected once. The sequence was obtained from a woman between 40 and 50 years old who had recovered from COVID-19. What was sequenced was peripheral blood.

Written as DNA, the CDR3 is TGTGCCAGCAGTTCAGGCTTGGGACAGGGGGCTAGCGAGCAGTACTTC. The encoded protein is CASSSGLGQGASEQYF. V and J are TRBV6-5 and TRBJ2-7; 12 positions match TRBD1. The CDR3 is made up of 16 amino acids. V trimming: 4 bases; J trimming: 6 bases; junction bases outside the gene matches: 10. CDR1 and CDR2 (germline): MNHEY, SVGAGI.